Each of the 2 T cell receptor beta chains below was sequenced from the same sample in a study of T cell responses to AZD1222 COVID-19 vaccine. TCRdb keeps only in-frame clones here, not all; method: immunoSEQ multiplex PCR. The table records over 100,000 clones, about 89% of them present only once. This material consisted of peripheral blood, taken 28 days after the second dose of the MenACWY control vaccine. The receptors here all came from an adult who received the MenACWY meningococcal vaccine as a control.

Note on this clone: Other DNA sequences in the same sample also yield this CDR3. The rearrangement links TRBV10-3 to TRBJ2-7; D call uncertain. Germline CDR1 reads ENHRY; CDR2 reads SYGVKD. The CDR3 sequence is 11 residues long. V lost 2 bases, J lost 5 bases, and 4 bases lay in between. The CDR3 sequence is CAISELHEQYF. In DNA form, the CDR3 reads TGTGCCATCAGTGAGCTCCACGAGCAGTACTTC.

This rearrangement joins TRBV3-1 (or the pseudogene TRBV3-2) to TRBJ1-1; D is ambiguous. This CDR3 spans 14 amino acids. CDR1 and CDR2 from the germline V gene are LGHDT and YNNKEL (reference sequence). The V gene lost 7 bases and the J gene lost 1 base, with 13 bases spanning the gap. In DNA form, the CDR3 reads TGTGCCAGCACCACATCCGGGCCGAACACTGAAGCTTTCTTT. Translation: CASTTSGPNTEAFF.